One sample yielded the 2 T cell receptor beta chains listed below, sequenced in a study of T cell repertoires in ileal Crohn's disease. Time point reported: neoterminal ileum biopsy at postoperative endoscopy, about 6 months after surgery. Profiled with immunoSEQ multiplex PCR; TCRdb holds only in-frame clones, not every one. The sample has about 62,000 clones; less than 90% are singletons. The sequenced sample was ileal tissue. These TCRs come from an adult with Crohn's disease.

This clone was seen once. This sequence joins TRBV7-2 and TRBJ2-1; perhaps TRBD2 as D (5 bases). Trimming removed 4 bases from V and 13 bases from J, with 17 bases in between. Germline CDR1 reads SGHTA; CDR2 reads FQGNSA. The CDR3 runs to 13 residues. For the CDR3, the DNA is TGTGCCAGCAGCTCCCCCCTTTTAGGGAGCCAGTTCTTC. Translated: CASSSPLLGSQFF.

The chain joins TRBV7-2 to TRBJ2-1, with a tentative D call TRBD2 (5 bases). The CDR3 length is 15 residues. The germline CDR1 and CDR2 sequences are SGHTA and FQGNSA. The V end lost 5 bases, the J end lost 4 bases, and 15 bases lay between the germline ends. The CDR3 region has the DNA TGTGCCAGCAGCCCGCAAGGAGGAGGATACAATGAGCAGTTCTTC. Encoded protein: CASSPQGGGYNEQFF. Variable domain in full (rest from reference TRBV7-2 and TRBJ2-1): GAGVSQSPSNKVTEKGKDVELRCDPISGHTALYWYRQSLGQGLEFLIYFQGNSAPDKSGLPSDRFSAERTGGSVSTLTIQRTQQEDSAVYLCASSPQGGGYNEQFFGPGTRLTVL.